Shown below are 5 T cell receptor beta chains from a single sample sequenced in a study of regulatory T cells in long-lasting Graves disease. Time point defined: newly diagnosed GD, antithyroid drugs for less than 3 months. There was RNA extracted from PBMCs, and the TCR library was made from it. TCR beta libraries were built with iRepertoire HTBI primers and Arm-PCR of CDR3 regions. TCRdb ran MiXCR on the multiplex PCR reads and lists one entry per CDR3 protein. The sample lists 450,000 to 700,000 distinct CDR3 sequences; about 13% were seen once. The sample also formed part of further work on T cells in Graves' hyperthyroidism and ophthalmopathy.

The input for sequencing was peripheral blood mononuclear cells (PBMCs), taken at new diagnosis, from a patient treated with antithyroid drugs. These receptors originate from a man younger than 45 with Graves disease.

This clonotype was seen repeatedly, ten times or more. The V gene is TRBV6-1, the J gene TRBJ2-7; no clear D. CDR1 MNHNS and CDR2 SASEGT come from the germline V gene. This CDR3 comprises 14 residues. Trimming cost V 9 bases and J 2 bases, with 17 bases left between them. The CDR3 sequence is CASIRAPATYEQYF. The DNA of the CDR3 is TGTGCCAGTATTAGGGCCCCCGCAACCTACGAGCAGTACTTC.

CDR3 sequence reads: CASSFRAPTGGTDTQYF. Written as DNA, the CDR3 is TGTGCCAGCAGCTTCCGGGCCCCGACAGGGGGCACAGATACGCAGTATTTT. The rearrangement joins TRBV11-2 to TRBJ2-3; TRBD1 agrees at 8 bases. The CDR3 length is 17 residues. CDR1 and CDR2 from the germline V gene are SGHAT and FQNNGV. V was clipped by 3 bases and J by 1 base; unmatched bases: 9.

V and J are TRBV3-1 and TRBJ1-6; D is uncertain. CDR3 length: 14 residues. V dropped 1 base and J dropped 3 bases, with 4 bases sitting between them. Germline V gene lookup returns CDR1 LGHDT and CDR2 YNNKEL (reference sequence). The CDR3 is CASSQGFYNSPLHF. The CDR3 nucleotides are TGTGCCAGCAGCCAAGGGTTCTATAATTCACCCCTCCACTTT.

This clonotype was counted many times. The rearrangement uses TRBV5-4 and TRBJ2-3; D call uncertain. CDR3 length equals 13 residues. Trimming stripped 1 base from V and 5 bases from J, with 8 bases between. Germline CDR1 SGHNT, CDR2 YYREEE (reference sequence). CDR3 in amino acids: CASSLSEVDTQYF. CDR3 bases: TGTGCCAGCAGCTTGTCAGAGGTAGATACGCAGTATTTT.

The chain is built from TRBV5-1 and TRBJ2-1; 13 bases fit TRBD2. The junction had 3 bases not matched to a gene; V was cut back by 3 bases and J by 3 bases. The CDR3 covers 16 residues. CDR1 and CDR2 (germline): SGHRS, YFSETQ. The CDR3 region is CASSWGLAGYYNEQFF. The DNA for the CDR3 is TGCGCCAGCAGCTGGGGACTAGCGGGATACTACAATGAGCAGTTCTTC.